This entry lists 17 T cell receptor beta chains sequenced from one sample in a study of blood T cell repertoires in COVID-19. Repertoires were generated with immunoSEQ multiplex PCR, while TCRdb's copy carries only in-frame clones and drops some. Of 150,000 to 200,000 clones in the sample, around 86% were seen once. The material sequenced was peripheral blood. These receptor sequences come from a woman of 80 years or more in a cohort sampled during active or convalescent COVID-19.

This clone was seen a handful of times. This specimen includes other DNA sequences encoding the same CDR3. The chain carries TRBV7-9 and TRBJ1-2; 8 positions match TRBD1. Per germline, CDR1 SEHNR and CDR2 FQNEAQ (reference sequence). V trimming: 0 bases; J trimming: 3 bases; junction bases outside the gene matches: 3. This CDR3 spans 15 amino acids. As DNA, the CDR3 is TGTGCCAGCAGCTTAGCGGGGACAGGTGACTATGGCTACACCTTC. Translation gives CASSLAGTGDYGYTF.

This rearrangement joins TRBV10-3 to TRBJ1-1; tentatively, D is TRBD1 (5 bases). The CDR3 contains 18 residues. The germline V and J ends were trimmed by 1 base and 5 bases, with 23 bases remaining between them. CDR1 ENHRY and CDR2 SYGVKD come from the germline V gene. The CDR3 region has the DNA TGTGCCATCAGTGAGTTTAGGGTCTGGGGGGAACGTGAAACTGAAGCTTTCTTT. This codes for CAISEFRVWGERETEAFF.

This rearrangement joins TRBV19 to TRBJ2-3, with D perhaps TRBD2 (6 bases). The CDR3 is 15 residues long. Per germline, CDR1 LNHDA and CDR2 SQIVND (reference sequence). Trimming pared 4 bases from V and 6 bases from J, leaving 17 bases between. This chain's CDR3 is CASSNRDSRADTQYF. CDR3 sequence (DNA): TGTGCCAGTAGTAACCGGGACTCCCGGGCGGATACGCAGTATTTT. Complete variable domain (other parts from reference TRBV19 and TRBJ2-3): DGGITQSPKYLFRKEGQNVTLSCEQNLNHDAMYWYRQDPGQGLRLIYYSQIVNDFQKGDIAEGYSVSREKKESFPLTVTSAQKNPTAFYLCASSNRDSRADTQYFGPGTRLTVL.

The CDR3 DNA reads TGTGCCAGTAGTTCTTGGACTAGTCACAATGAGCAGTTCTTC. This sequence encodes CASSSWTSHNEQFF. V usage is TRBV19 and J usage is TRBJ2-1; 7 bases line up with TRBD2. Germline loops: CDR1 LNHDA, CDR2 SQIVND (reference sequence). J gave up 5 bases and V 5 bases, and 6 bases lay outside the gene matches. This CDR3 contains 14 residues.

This chain joins TRBV7-2 and TRBJ2-1; D is perhaps TRBD1 (8 bases). Trimming stripped 1 base from V and 5 bases from J, with 24 bases between. The CDR3 length is 19 residues. Looked up from germline, CDR1 is SGHTA and CDR2 is FQGNSA. The CDR3: CASSLGPPYRGGGHNEQFF. The DNA of the CDR3 is TGTGCCAGCAGCTTAGGCCCACCCTACAGGGGGGGAGGACACAATGAGCAGTTCTTC.

The chain couples TRBV5-1 to TRBJ2-1; TRBD2 might be the D (5 bases). This CDR3 has 17 residues. Germline CDR1 reads SGHRS; CDR2 reads YFSETQ. Trimming removed 5 bases at V and 8 bases at J, with 26 bases between. The CDR3 nucleotides read TGCGCCAGCAGTAATTCTCCGAGACACCCTAGCAACGATGAGCAGTTCTTC. It codes for CASSNSPRHPSNDEQFF.

The rearrangement joins TRBV7-9 to TRBJ2-1; D gene unclear. The CDR3 loop spans 15 amino acids. Germline CDR1 SEHNR, CDR2 FQNEAQ (reference sequence). Trimming cost V 5 bases and J 0 bases, with 11 bases left between them. The CDR3 sequence: CASSPRGSSYNEQFF. CDR3 in DNA: TGTGCCAGCAGCCCACGAGGAAGCTCCTACAATGAGCAGTTCTTC.

The sample holds one count of this clone. The rearrangement links TRBV27 to TRBJ1-1; possible D gene TRBD1, 5 bases. The V end lost 5 bases, the J end lost 4 bases, and 11 bases lay between the germline ends. CDR1 is MNHEY, CDR2 SMNVEV, per germline (reference sequence). The CDR3 is 13 residues long. CDR3 loop: CASSGTLGTEAFF. As DNA, the CDR3 is TGTGCCAGCAGTGGGACTTTGGGCACTGAAGCTTTCTTT.

The CDR3 region is CASAAGGVQNEKLFF. The CDR3 DNA reads as TGTGCTAGTGCCGCAGGGGGCGTACAGAATGAAAAACTGTTTTTT. The chain combines TRBV12-5 with TRBJ1-4, with TRBD1 matching 8 bases. This CDR3 has 15 residues. Germline V CDR1 and CDR2: LGHNT, FRNRAP. Trimming cost V 7 bases and J 5 bases; bases outside gene matches: 9. The entire variable domain, with the rest obtained from reference TRBV12-5 and TRBJ1-4, is as follows: DARVTQTPRHKVTEMGQEVTMRCQPILGHNTVFWYRQTMMQGLELLAYFRNRAPLDDSGMPKDRFSAEMPDATLATLKIQPSEPRDSAVYFCASAAGGVQNEKLFFGSGTQLSVL.

CDR3: CASSQAGGGRAGELFF. The CDR3, as DNA: TGTGCCAGCAGCCAAGCAGGGGGAGGTCGCGCCGGGGAGCTGTTTTTT. V gene TRBV3-1 (or the pseudogene TRBV3-2) combines with J gene TRBJ2-2, with D perhaps matching TRBD1 (7 bases). Trimming left V 1 base short and J 6 bases short, with 15 bases between. Germline V gene lookup returns CDR1 LGHDT and CDR2 YNNKEL (reference sequence). CDR3 length: 16 residues.

The chain couples TRBV27 to TRBJ1-6, with 7 bases identical to TRBD1. The germline gives CDR1 MNHEY, CDR2 SMNVEV (reference sequence). With 8 bases clipped from V and 3 bases from J, the junction kept 7 bases outside the gene matches. CDR3 length: 15 amino acids. The CDR3 loop reads CASGFGTDYNSPLHF. CDR3 bases: TGTGCCAGCGGATTCGGGACAGACTATAATTCACCCCTCCACTTT.

CDR3 DNA sequence: TGCGCCAGCAGTCAATCAGGTCGGGGGGCGAACGACGAGCAGTACGTC. It codes for CASSQSGRGANDEQYV. This chain uses TRBV23-1 with TRBJ2-7; perhaps TRBD2 as D (7 bases). TRBV23-1 is identified as an open reading frame with a role that is uncertain. With 0 bases removed from V and 5 bases from J, the gap between germline ends came to 17 bases. The CDR3 has 16 amino acids.

This chain uses TRBV11-3 with TRBJ2-7, with a possible D match to TRBD1 (5 bases). The CDR3 has 14 residues. V lost 1 base, J lost 3 bases, and 10 bases lay in between. CDR1 SGHNT and CDR2 YENEEA come from the germline V gene. The CDR3: CASSLGSRDYEQYF. DNA of the CDR3: TGTGCCAGCAGCTTAGGCAGCAGGGACTACGAGCAGTACTTC. The variable domain in full, with the rest retrieved from reference TRBV11-3 and TRBJ2-7, is EAGVVQSPRYKIIEKKQPVAFWCNPISGHNTLYWYLQNLGQGPELLIRYENEEAVDDSQLPKDRFSAERLKGVDSTLKIQPAELGDSAVYLCASSLGSRDYEQYFGPGTRLTVT.

The V call is TRBV6-1, the J call TRBJ2-7, with 9 nucleotides matching TRBD2. Germline-derived CDR1 and CDR2 are MNHNS and SASEGT. There are 19 residues in the CDR3. The ends lost 3 bases at V and 7 bases at J; junction bases unmatched: 22. The CDR3 nucleotides are TGTGCCAGCAGTGACCCACTAGCGGGCAAGTCCCCCATGAAAAGGGAGCAGTACGTC. Protein product: CASSDPLAGKSPMKREQYV.

V usage is TRBV9 and J usage is TRBJ2-5, with TRBD2 matching over 7 bases. CDR1 is SGDLS, CDR2 YYNGEE, per germline. Trimming took 0 bases from V and 1 from J; bases not matched to a gene: 3. The CDR3 totals 15 residues. CDR3 in DNA: TGTGCCAGCAGCGTAGGCGGCGGGAGCCAAGAGACCCAGTACTTC. Its translation: CASSVGGGSQETQYF.

This sequence joins TRBV15 and TRBJ1-3; TRBD1 aligns across 7 bases. Looked up from germline, CDR1 is LNHNV and CDR2 is YYDKDF (reference sequence). The CDR3 is made up of 14 amino acids. Trimming cost V 6 bases and J 0 bases; bases outside gene matches: 2. DNA for the CDR3: TGTGCCACCAGTCCAGGGGGCTCTGGAAACACCATATATTTT. Residues: CATSPGGSGNTIYF. Using reference TRBV15 and TRBJ1-3 for the parts outside the CDR3, the full variable domain is DAMVIQNPRYQVTQFGKPVTLSCSQTLNHNVMYWYQQKSSQAPKLLFHYYDKDFNNEADTPDNFQSRRPNTSFCFLDIRSPGLGDTAMYLCATSPGGSGNTIYFGEGSWLTVV.

The chain combines TRBV18 with TRBJ2-1, with TRBD1 matching 9 bases. J lost 3 bases, V lost 3 bases, and 3 bases had no gene match. This CDR3 region has 15 residues. Germline V CDR1 and CDR2: KGHSH, LQKENI. CDR3 loop: CASSPGQGIYNEQFF. As DNA, the CDR3 is TGTGCCAGCTCACCGGGACAGGGAATCTACAATGAGCAGTTCTTC.